This TCR beta chain was captured by sequencing in a study of blood T cell repertoires in COVID-19. At the level of the study: PBMCs, B-cell-depleted T cells, or T cells provided the cDNA or gDNA that made up the material.

Authors' processing steps: Reference gene primer amplification gave estimated nucleated cell counts. TCRdb's table, derived via immunoSEQ multiplex PCR, lists solely in-frame clones and lacks some. V, J and clone size were drawn from that table, and D and trimming were deduced from the DNA. The data show fewer than 400,000 clones, with around nine tenths seen just once and 1.7% held by the top ten. CDR1 is ENHRY, CDR2 SYGVKD, per germline. The CDR3 runs 16 residues. The V and J ends lost 5 bases and 2 bases, in that order; junction bases with no gene match: 7. Individuals drawn from 20 to 25 US areas were roughly 18 to 95 years old. Cohort allocation depended upon clinical history that participants reported.

The chain has TRBV10-3 and TRBJ2-7; 12 bases fit TRBD2. This sequence originates from a woman in her twenties or thirties who had recovered from COVID-19. Specimen: PBMCs or T cells enriched from blood (not recorded which). The CDR3 region has the DNA TGTGCCATCAGTCCACAGGGACTAGCGGGCACCTACGAGCAGTACTTC. It specifies CAISPQGLAGTYEQYF.